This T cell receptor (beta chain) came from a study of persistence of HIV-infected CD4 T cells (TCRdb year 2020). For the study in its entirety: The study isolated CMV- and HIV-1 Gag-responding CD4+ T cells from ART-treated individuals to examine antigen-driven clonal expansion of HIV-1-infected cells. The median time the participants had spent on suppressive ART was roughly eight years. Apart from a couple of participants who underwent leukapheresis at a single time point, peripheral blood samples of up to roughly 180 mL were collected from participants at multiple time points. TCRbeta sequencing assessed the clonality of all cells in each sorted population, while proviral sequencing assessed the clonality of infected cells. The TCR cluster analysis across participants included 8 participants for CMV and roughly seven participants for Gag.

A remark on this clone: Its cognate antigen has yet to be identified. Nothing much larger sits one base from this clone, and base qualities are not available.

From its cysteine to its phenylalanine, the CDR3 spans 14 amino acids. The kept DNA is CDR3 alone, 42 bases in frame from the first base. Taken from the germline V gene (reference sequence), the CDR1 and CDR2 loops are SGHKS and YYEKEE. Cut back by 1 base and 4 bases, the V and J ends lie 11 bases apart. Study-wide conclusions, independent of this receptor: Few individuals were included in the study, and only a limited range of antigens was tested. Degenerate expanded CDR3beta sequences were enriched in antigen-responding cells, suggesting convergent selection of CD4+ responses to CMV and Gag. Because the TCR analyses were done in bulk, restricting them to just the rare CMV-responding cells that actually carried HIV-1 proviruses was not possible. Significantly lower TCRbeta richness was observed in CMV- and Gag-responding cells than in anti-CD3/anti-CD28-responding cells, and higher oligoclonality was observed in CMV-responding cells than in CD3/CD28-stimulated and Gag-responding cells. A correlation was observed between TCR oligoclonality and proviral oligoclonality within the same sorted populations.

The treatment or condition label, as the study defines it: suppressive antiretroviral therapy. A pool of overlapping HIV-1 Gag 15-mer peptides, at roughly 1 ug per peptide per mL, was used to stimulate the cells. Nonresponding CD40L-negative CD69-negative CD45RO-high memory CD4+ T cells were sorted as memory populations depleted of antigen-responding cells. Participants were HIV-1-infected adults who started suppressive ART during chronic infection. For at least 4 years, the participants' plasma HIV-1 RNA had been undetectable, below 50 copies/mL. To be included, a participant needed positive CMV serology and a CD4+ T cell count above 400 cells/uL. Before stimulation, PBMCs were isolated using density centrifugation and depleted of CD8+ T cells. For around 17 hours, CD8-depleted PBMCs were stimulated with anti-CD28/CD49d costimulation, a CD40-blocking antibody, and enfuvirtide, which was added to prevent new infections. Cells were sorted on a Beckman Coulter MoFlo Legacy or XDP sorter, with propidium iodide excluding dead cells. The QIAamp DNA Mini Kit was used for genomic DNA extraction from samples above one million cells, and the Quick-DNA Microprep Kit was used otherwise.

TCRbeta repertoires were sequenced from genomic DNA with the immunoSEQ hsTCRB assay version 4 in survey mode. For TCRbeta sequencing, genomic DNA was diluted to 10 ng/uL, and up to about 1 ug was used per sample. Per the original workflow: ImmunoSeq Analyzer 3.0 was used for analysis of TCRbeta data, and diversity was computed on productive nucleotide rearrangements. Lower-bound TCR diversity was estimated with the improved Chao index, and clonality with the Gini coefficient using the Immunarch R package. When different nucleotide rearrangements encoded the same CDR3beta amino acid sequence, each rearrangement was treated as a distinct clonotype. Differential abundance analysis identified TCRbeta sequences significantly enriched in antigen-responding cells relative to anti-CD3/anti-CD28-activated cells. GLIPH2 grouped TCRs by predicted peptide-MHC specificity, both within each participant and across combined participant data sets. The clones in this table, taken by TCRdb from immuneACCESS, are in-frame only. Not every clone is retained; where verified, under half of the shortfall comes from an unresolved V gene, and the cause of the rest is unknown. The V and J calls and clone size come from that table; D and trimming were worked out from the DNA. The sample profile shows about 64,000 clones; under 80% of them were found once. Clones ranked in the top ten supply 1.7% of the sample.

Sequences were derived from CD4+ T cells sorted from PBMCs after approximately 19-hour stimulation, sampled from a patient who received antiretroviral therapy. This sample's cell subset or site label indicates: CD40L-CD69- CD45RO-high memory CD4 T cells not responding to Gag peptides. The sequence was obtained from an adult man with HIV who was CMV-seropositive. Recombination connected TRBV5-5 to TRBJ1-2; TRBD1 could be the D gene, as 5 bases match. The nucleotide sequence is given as TGTGCCAGCAGCTTGATGAGACAGCCCTATGGCTACACCTTC. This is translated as CASSLMRQPYGYTF.